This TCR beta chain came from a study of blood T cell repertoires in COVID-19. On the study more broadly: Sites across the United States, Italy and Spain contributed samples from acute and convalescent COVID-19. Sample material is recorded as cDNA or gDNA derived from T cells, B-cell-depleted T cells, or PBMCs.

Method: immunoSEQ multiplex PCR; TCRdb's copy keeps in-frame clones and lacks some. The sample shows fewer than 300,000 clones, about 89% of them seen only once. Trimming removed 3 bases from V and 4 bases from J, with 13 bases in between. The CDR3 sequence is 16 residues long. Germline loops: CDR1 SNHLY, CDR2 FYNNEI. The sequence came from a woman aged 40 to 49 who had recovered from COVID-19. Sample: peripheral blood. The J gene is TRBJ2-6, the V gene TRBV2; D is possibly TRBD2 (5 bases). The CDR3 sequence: CASSEYGESGANVLTF. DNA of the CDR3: TGTGCCAGCAGTGAGTACGGGGAATCCGGGGCCAACGTCCTGACTTTC.